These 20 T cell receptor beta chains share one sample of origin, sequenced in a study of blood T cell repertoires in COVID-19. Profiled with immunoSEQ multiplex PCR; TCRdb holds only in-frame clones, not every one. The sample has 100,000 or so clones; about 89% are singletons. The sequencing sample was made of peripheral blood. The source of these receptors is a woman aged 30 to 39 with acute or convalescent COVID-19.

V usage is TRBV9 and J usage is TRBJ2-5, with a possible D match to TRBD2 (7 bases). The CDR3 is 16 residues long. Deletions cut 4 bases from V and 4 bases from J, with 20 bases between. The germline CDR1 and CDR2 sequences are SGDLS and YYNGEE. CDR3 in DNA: TGTGCCAGCAGCCCTGCGGGGGCACCCCTTAGAGAGACCCAGTACTTC. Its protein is CASSPAGAPLRETQYF.

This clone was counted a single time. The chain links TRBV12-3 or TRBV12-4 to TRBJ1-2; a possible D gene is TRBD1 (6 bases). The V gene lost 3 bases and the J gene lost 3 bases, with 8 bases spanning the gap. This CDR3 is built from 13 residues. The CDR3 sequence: CASSFQGYYGYTF. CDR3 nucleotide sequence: TGTGCCAGCAGTTTTCAGGGGTACTATGGCTACACCTTC.

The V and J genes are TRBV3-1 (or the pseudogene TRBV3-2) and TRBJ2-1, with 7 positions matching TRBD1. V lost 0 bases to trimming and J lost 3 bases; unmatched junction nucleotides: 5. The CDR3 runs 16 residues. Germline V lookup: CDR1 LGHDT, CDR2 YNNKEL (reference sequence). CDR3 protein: CASSQEGQLNYNEQFF. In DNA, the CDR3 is TGTGCCAGCAGCCAAGAGGGACAGCTTAACTACAATGAGCAGTTCTTC.

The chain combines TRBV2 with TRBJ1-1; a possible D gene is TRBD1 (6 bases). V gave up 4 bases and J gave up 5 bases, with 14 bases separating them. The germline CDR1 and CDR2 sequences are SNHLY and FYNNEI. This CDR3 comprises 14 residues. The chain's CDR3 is CASSVAGGRTEAFF. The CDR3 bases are TGTGCCAGCAGTGTGGCGGGGGGCAGGACTGAAGCTTTCTTT.

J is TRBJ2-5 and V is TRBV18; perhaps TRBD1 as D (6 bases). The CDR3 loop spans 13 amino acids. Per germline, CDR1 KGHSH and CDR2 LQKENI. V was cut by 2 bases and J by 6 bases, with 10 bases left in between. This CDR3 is CASSPGGAKTQYF. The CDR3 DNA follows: TGTGCCAGCTCACCAGGGGGCGCGAAGACCCAGTACTTC.

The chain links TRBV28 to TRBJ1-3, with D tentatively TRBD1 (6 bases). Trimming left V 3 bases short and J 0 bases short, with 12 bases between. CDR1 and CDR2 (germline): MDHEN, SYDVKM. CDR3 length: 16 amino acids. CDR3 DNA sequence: TGTGCCAGCAGTTTGGGGGCAAGGAACTCTGGAAACACCATATATTTT. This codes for CASSLGARNSGNTIYF. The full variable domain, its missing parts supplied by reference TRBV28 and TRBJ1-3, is DVKVTQSSRYLVKRTGEKVFLECVQDMDHENMFWYRQDPGLGLRLIYFSYDVKMKEKGDIPEGYSVSREKKERFSLILESASTNQTSMYLCASSLGARNSGNTIYFGEGSWLTVV.

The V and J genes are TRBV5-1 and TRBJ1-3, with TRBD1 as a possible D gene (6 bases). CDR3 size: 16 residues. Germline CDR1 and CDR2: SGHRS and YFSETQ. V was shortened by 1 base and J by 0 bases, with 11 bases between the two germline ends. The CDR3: CASSLSRQDSGNTIYF. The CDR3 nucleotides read TGCGCCAGCAGCTTGTCCCGACAGGACTCTGGAAACACCATATATTTT.

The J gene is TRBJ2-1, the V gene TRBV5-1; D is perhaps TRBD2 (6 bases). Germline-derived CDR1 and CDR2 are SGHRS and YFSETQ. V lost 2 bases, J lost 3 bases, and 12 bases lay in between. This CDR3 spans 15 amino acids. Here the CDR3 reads CASSFGTLSYNEQFF. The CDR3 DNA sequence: TGCGCCAGCAGCTTCGGGACTCTAAGCTACAATGAGCAGTTCTTC.

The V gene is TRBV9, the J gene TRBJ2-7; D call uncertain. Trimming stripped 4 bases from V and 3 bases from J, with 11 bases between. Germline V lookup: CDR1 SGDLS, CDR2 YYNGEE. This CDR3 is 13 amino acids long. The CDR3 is CASSIGPSYEQYF. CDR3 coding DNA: TGTGCCAGCAGCATCGGTCCTAGCTACGAGCAGTACTTC.

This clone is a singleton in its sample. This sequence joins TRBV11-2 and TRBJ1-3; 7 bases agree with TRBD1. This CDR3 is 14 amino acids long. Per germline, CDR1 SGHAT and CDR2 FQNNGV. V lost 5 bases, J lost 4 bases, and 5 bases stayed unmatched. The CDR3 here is CASSADRVGNTIYF. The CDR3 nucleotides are TGTGCCAGCAGCGCAGACAGGGTCGGAAACACCATATATTTT.

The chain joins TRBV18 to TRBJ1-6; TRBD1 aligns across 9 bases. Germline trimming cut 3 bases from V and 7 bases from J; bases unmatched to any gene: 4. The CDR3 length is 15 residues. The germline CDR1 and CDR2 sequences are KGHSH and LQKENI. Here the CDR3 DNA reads TGTGCCAGCTCACCGAGACAGGGGGAGAATTCACCCCTCCACTTT. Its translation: CASSPRQGENSPLHF.

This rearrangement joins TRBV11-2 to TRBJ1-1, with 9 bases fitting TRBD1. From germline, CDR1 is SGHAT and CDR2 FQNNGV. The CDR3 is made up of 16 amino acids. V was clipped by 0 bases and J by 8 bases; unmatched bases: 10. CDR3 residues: CASSLDLADRGKEAFF. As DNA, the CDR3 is TGTGCCAGCAGCTTAGATCTGGCGGACAGGGGAAAGGAAGCTTTCTTT.

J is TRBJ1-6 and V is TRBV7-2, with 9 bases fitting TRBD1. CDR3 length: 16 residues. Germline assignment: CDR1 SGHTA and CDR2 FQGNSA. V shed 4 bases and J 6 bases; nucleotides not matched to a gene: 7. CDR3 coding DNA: TGTGCCAGCAGCTATGAAGCGGGACAGGGTAATTCACCCCTCCACTTT. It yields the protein CASSYEAGQGNSPLHF.

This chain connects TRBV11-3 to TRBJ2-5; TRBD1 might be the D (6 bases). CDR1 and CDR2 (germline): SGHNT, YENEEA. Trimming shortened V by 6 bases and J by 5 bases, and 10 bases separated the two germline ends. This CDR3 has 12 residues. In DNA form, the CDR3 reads TGTGCCAGCAGTGGGACATCGGAGACCCAGTACTTC. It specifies CASSGTSETQYF.

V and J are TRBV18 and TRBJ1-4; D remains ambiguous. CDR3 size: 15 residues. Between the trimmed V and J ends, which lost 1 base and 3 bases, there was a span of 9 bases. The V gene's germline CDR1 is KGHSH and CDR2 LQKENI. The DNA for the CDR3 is TGTGCCAGCTCACCACTGAGGCAGCCTAATGAAAAACTGTTTTTT. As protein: CASSPLRQPNEKLFF.

The CDR3 DNA reads TGTGCCAGCAGCTTGGGGCCCGCAGGCGGGCCAACTAATGAAAAACTGTTTTTT. Its translation is CASSLGPAGGPTNEKLFF. The genes are TRBV5-6 and TRBJ1-4, with D unresolved. This CDR3 region has 18 residues. The germline V and J ends were trimmed by 0 bases and 0 bases, with 15 bases remaining between them. The germline gives CDR1 SGHDT, CDR2 YYEEEE. Looking up the rest from reference TRBV5-6 and TRBJ1-4 gives the full variable domain: DAGVTQSPTHLIKTRGQQVTLRCSPKSGHDTVSWYQQALGQGPQFIFQYYEEEERQRGNFPDRFSGHQFPNYSSELNVNALLLGDSALYLCASSLGPAGGPTNEKLFFGSGTQLSVL.

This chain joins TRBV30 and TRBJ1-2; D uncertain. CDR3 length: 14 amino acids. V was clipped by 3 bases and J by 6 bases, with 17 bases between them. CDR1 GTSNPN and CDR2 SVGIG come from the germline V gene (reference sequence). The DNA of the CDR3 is TGTGCCTGGAGCCCCGGAGTGGCTTTCGATGGCTACACCTTC. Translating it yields CAWSPGVAFDGYTF.

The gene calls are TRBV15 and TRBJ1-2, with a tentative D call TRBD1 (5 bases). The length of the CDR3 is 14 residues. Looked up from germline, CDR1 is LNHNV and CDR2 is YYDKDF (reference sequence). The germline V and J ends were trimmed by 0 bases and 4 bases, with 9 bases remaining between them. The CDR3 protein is CATSRDPGSYGYTF. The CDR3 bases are TGTGCCACCAGCAGAGATCCAGGGTCCTATGGCTACACCTTC.

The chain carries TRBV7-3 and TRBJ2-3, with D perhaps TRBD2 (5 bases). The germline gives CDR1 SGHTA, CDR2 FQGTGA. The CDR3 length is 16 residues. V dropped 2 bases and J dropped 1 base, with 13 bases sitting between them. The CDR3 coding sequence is TGTGCCAGCAGCTTAGGGCTAGCATTTGGCACAGATACGCAGTATTTT. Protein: CASSLGLAFGTDTQYF.

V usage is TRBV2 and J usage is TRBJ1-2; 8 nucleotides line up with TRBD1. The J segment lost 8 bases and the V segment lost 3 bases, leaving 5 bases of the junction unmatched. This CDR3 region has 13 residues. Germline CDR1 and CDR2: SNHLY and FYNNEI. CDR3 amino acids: CASSDQGARGYTF. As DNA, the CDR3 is TGTGCCAGCAGTGACCAGGGGGCGCGAGGCTACACCTTC.